These 22 T cell receptor beta chains share one sample of origin, sequenced in a study of T cell repertoires in cytomegalovirus infection (dated by TCRdb to the late 2010s). No cognate antigen is known for these TCRs. Sequencing instrument: Illumina HiSeq 1500. TCRdb cleaned the public reads at Q25 with fastp, built clones with MiXCR and kept in-frame beta chains. Identical CDR3 proteins give one entry, which carries the most common genes and DNA. For this sample there are 350,000 to 400,000 distinct CDR3 sequences; roughly 36% appear just once. Jointly, the top ten make up roughly 14% of the sample. The treatment or condition label here, explained by the study, means: in vitro stimulation with specific CMV peptide epitopes to enrich CMV-specific T cells. The input for sequencing was cultured PBMCs, taken from culture after CMV antigen stimulation. Every receptor here comes from a human donor in good health (CMV status not recorded). Some clones in this sample may be carry-over from other donors' samples.

This clonotype was recorded a few times. The genes are TRBV7-6 and TRBJ1-1; D not certain. Trimming left V 2 bases short and J 4 bases short, with 5 bases between. Germline V CDR1 and CDR2: SGHVS, FNYEAQ. This CDR3 region has 12 residues. CDR3 DNA sequence: TGTGCCAGCAGCTTATCGGTCACTGAAGCTTTCTTT. It specifies CASSLSVTEAFF. The complete variable domain, with remaining parts taken from reference TRBV7-6 and TRBJ1-1, reads GAGVSQSPRYKVTKRGQDVALRCDPISGHVSLYWYRQALGQGPEFLTYFNYEAQQDKSGLPNDRFSAERPEGSISTLTIQRTEQRDSAMYRCASSLSVTEAFFGQGTRLTVV.

Only one count was recorded for this clonotype. CDR3 sequence reads: CASSIGQISNQPQHF. Here the CDR3 DNA reads TGTGCCAGTAGTATCGGGCAGATTAGCAATCAGCCCCAGCATTTT. The chain links TRBV19 to TRBJ1-5; unclear D gene. V lost 3 bases and J lost 0, with 9 bases in between. The V gene's germline CDR1 is LNHDA and CDR2 SQIVND (reference sequence). The length of the CDR3 is 15 residues.

The chain links TRBV12-3 or TRBV12-4 to TRBJ1-1; D is perhaps TRBD1 (5 bases). This CDR3 comprises 15 residues. With 5 bases removed from V and 0 bases from J, the gap between germline ends came to 13 bases. This chain's CDR3 is CASSPTDSLNTEAFF. For the CDR3, the DNA is TGTGCCAGCAGTCCAACCGACAGCCTGAACACTGAAGCTTTCTTT.

This chain joins TRBV6-1 and TRBJ2-1; no reliable D call. There are 16 residues in the CDR3. The germline V gene has CDR1 MNHNS and CDR2 SASEGT. Trimming pared 3 bases from V and 1 base from J, leaving 13 bases between. The CDR3 loop reads CASSDPQSVSYNEQFF. CDR3 in DNA: TGTGCCAGCAGTGACCCCCAAAGCGTGTCCTACAATGAGCAGTTCTTC.

The chain uses TRBV20-1 and TRBJ2-2; D is perhaps TRBD2 (6 bases). Germline V gene data show CDR1 as DFQATT and CDR2 as SNEGSKA (reference sequence). Trimming stripped 4 bases from V and 4 bases from J, with 16 bases between. The CDR3 runs 15 residues. CDR3 nucleotides: TGCAGTGCTAAAGGGGCGGGAAGGGGCACCGGGGAGCTGTTTTTT. Its translation is CSAKGAGRGTGELFF.

A few counts support this clonotype. This rearrangement joins TRBV7-6 to TRBJ1-1; 10 bases are shared with TRBD1. Germline assignment: CDR1 SGHVS and CDR2 FNYEAQ. Losses at the gene ends were 5 bases for V and 4 bases for J; bases not matched to a gene: 4. The length of the CDR3 is 14 residues. The CDR3 loop is CASSRQGASTEAFF. For the CDR3, the DNA is TGTGCCAGCAGCAGACAGGGGGCTAGCACTGAAGCTTTCTTT.

The chain joins TRBV11-2 to TRBJ2-1, with a possible D match to TRBD2 (6 bases). Per the germline V gene, CDR1 is SGHAT and CDR2 is FQNNGV. Trimming pared 3 bases from V and 1 base from J, leaving 22 bases between. This CDR3 is 19 amino acids long. CDR3 residues: CASSLPGWRGPRSYNEQFF. The CDR3 region has the DNA TGTGCCAGCAGCTTGCCCGGGTGGAGGGGCCCGCGGTCCTACAATGAGCAGTTCTTC.

This clonotype was recorded a few times. The genes are TRBV28 and TRBJ2-1; 15 nucleotides agree with TRBD2. The CDR3 sequence is 20 residues long. V lost 8 bases and J lost 0; bases outside the gene matches: 14. The germline CDR1 and CDR2 sequences are MDHEN and SYDVKM. The CDR3 region has the DNA TGTGCCAGCTTAAACTCGCTCGGGACTAGCGGGAGGAGCTCCTACAATGAGCAGTTCTTC. Amino acids: CASLNSLGTSGRSSYNEQFF.

The chain is built from TRBV19 and TRBJ1-1; 8 nucleotides align to TRBD1. The length of the CDR3 is 17 residues. Germline CDR1 is LNHDA and CDR2 is SQIVND (reference sequence). The V gene end was trimmed by 1 base and the J gene end by 0 bases; junction bases not matched to a gene: 7. CDR3 in amino acids: CASSIGPGQVLNTEAFF. The CDR3 DNA is TGTGCCAGTAGTATAGGTCCGGGACAGGTACTGAACACTGAAGCTTTCTTT.

This chain connects TRBV29-1 to TRBJ2-7, with a possible D match to TRBD1 (5 bases). The V gene's germline CDR1 is SQVTM and CDR2 ANQGSEA. The CDR3 length is 14 residues. V was shortened by 1 base and J by 1 base, with 11 bases between the two germline ends. In DNA, the CDR3 is TGCAGCGTTGAAGTGGGGCAGGGATCCTACGAGCAGTACTTC. It is translated as CSVEVGQGSYEQYF.

This clonotype showed up just once. The J gene is TRBJ2-3, the V gene TRBV4-2; 9 bases are a match to TRBD2. CDR1 is LGHNA, CDR2 YNFKEQ, per germline. The CDR3 covers 17 residues. Trimming at V came to 0 bases and at J to 2 bases, leaving 6 bases not matched to a gene. CDR3 bases: TGTGCCAGCAGCCAAGACATAGCGGGAGATACCACAGATACGCAGTATTTT. It translates to CASSQDIAGDTTDTQYF.

This clonotype was detected only a few times. The chain carries TRBV20-1 and TRBJ2-7; TRBD2 matches at 9 bases. CDR3 length equals 14 residues. Looked up from germline, CDR1 is DFQATT and CDR2 is SNEGSKA (reference sequence). The junction had 8 bases not matched to a gene; V was cut back by 6 bases and J by 2 bases. This CDR3 reads CSALGAGGPYEQYV. CDR3 nucleotides: TGCAGTGCCCTGGGGGCGGGGGGGCCCTACGAGCAGTACGTC.

The V and J genes are TRBV12-3 or TRBV12-4 and TRBJ2-1, with 14 bases matching TRBD2. V lost 6 bases, J lost 10 bases, and 5 bases stayed unmatched. The CDR3 totals 14 residues. CDR3 region: CASSATSGRGEQFF. CDR3 DNA sequence: TGTGCCAGCAGCGCGACTAGCGGGAGGGGGGAGCAGTTCTTC.

By sample share, this clonotype is medium-sized. The chain uses TRBV7-8 and TRBJ2-1; 11 bases align to TRBD2. CDR1 is SGHVS and CDR2 is FQNEAQ in the germline V gene. J lost 4 bases, V lost 4 bases, and 9 bases had no gene match. CDR3 length: 17 amino acids. This CDR3 is CASSSPEGLAVYNEQFF. As DNA, the CDR3 is TGTGCCAGCAGCTCTCCGGAGGGACTAGCGGTTTACAATGAGCAGTTCTTC.

This clonotype was seen only a few times. The chain recombines TRBV25-1 with TRBJ2-2; 8 nucleotides align to TRBD1. With V trimmed by 10 bases and J by 6 bases, 10 bases remained unmatched. The germline V gene encodes CDR1 MGHDK and CDR2 SYGVNS. The CDR3 length is 14 residues. As DNA, the CDR3 is TGTGCCACCGCAGGACAGGGAGTATCCGGGGAGCTGTTTTTT. Translated: CATAGQGVSGELFF.

V and J are TRBV4-1 and TRBJ2-5, with 15 bases that match TRBD2. Germline V gene sequence: CDR1 MGHRA, CDR2 YSYEKL. Trimming cost V 3 bases and J 2 bases; bases outside gene matches: 7. The CDR3 covers 18 residues. CDR3 DNA sequence: TGCGCCAGCAGCCACGACTTAGGACTAGCGGGAGGGCAAGAGACCCAGTACTTC. The encoded protein is CASSHDLGLAGGQETQYF.

This clonotype has at least ten counts. The chain is built from TRBV7-2 and TRBJ2-7; 13 bases are shared with TRBD2. Germline CDR1 and CDR2: SGHTA and FQGNSA. The junction had 7 bases not matched to a gene; V was cut back by 4 bases and J by 7 bases. This CDR3 comprises 15 residues. The CDR3 sequence is CASSSFGTSGTEQYF. The CDR3 DNA reads TGTGCCAGCAGCTCCTTTGGGACTAGCGGGACGGAGCAGTACTTC.

The V call is TRBV10-3, the J call TRBJ2-2; a possible D gene is TRBD2 (5 bases). V was pared by 10 bases and J by 4 bases, with 16 bases between. The CDR3 is made up of 14 amino acids. The V gene's germline CDR1 is ENHRY and CDR2 SYGVKD. CDR3 amino acids: CASLPAGPTGELFF. The CDR3 DNA is TGTGCCAGCCTCCCCGCGGGCCCCACCGGGGAGCTGTTTTTT.

The gene calls are TRBV19 and TRBJ2-1; 15 bases are shared with TRBD2. Losses at the gene ends were 6 bases for V and 2 bases for J; bases not matched to a gene: 8. Germline assignment: CDR1 LNHDA and CDR2 SQIVND (reference sequence). The CDR3 spans 18 residues. The CDR3 protein is CASRGGLAGGSTYNEQFF. The CDR3 nucleotides read TGTGCCAGTAGGGGGGGACTAGCGGGAGGTAGTACCTACAATGAGCAGTTCTTC.

This clonotype has just a few counts. V is TRBV6-1 and J is TRBJ2-3; TRBD1 agrees at 7 bases. J lost 6 bases, V lost 5 bases, and 5 bases had no gene match. From germline, CDR1 is MNHNS and CDR2 SASEGT. The CDR3 is 13 residues long. The CDR3 nucleotides read TGTGCCAGCAGTCGGACAGGTTGGGATACGCAGTATTTT. This codes for CASSRTGWDTQYF.

This sequence joins TRBV14 and TRBJ2-1; 8 bases match TRBD2. The junction had 12 bases not matched to a gene; V was cut back by 4 bases and J by 7 bases. CDR1 and CDR2 (germline): SGHDN, FVKESK. This CDR3 has 16 residues. CDR3 protein: CASSRILAAGRNEQFF. The CDR3 nucleotides are TGTGCCAGCAGCCGGATACTAGCGGCCGGTAGGAATGAGCAGTTCTTC.

This chain uses TRBV28 with TRBJ2-7; 9 bases align to TRBD1. The CDR3 sequence is 14 residues long. Germline CDR1 MDHEN, CDR2 SYDVKM. Unmatched junction bases numbered 3, after V lost 5 bases and J lost 1 base. CDR3 sequence: CASSRTGASYEQYF. The CDR3 region has the DNA TGTGCCAGCAGTCGGACAGGGGCATCCTACGAGCAGTACTTC.